The 9 T cell receptor beta chains below were found in one sample sequenced in a study of OX40 agonist ivuxolimab in advanced cancers. Sequencing used immunoSEQ multiplex PCR; TCRdb keeps in-frame clones, though not all of them. Of 65,000 to 85,000 clones in the sample, 92% were seen once. This specimen consisted of CD4+ or CD8+ T cells sorted from blood, obtained in a trial of the OX40 agonist ivuxolimab. These receptors were taken from an adult with an advanced solid tumor such as melanoma, head and neck, liver or kidney cancer.

The CDR3 region is CASGLGIKGELFF. The CDR3 DNA is TGTGCTAGTGGCCTCGGGATTAAGGGGGAGCTGTTTTTT. V and J are TRBV12-5 and TRBJ2-2; a possible D gene is TRBD2 (5 bases). V lost 6 bases, J lost 8 bases, and 13 bases lay in between. The CDR3 has 13 residues. Germline values: CDR1 LGHNT, CDR2 FRNRAP. The full variable domain, in which reference TRBV12-5 and TRBJ2-2 provide the parts outside the CDR3, is DARVTQTPRHKVTEMGQEVTMRCQPILGHNTVFWYRQTMMQGLELLAYFRNRAPLDDSGMPKDRFSAEMPDATLATLKIQPSEPRDSAVYFCASGLGIKGELFFGEGSRLTVL.

V usage is TRBV29-1 and J usage is TRBJ2-2, with a possible D match to TRBD2 (7 bases). Germline V gene sequence: CDR1 SQVTM, CDR2 ANQGSEA. The CDR3 totals 15 residues. The ends were cut back, 6 bases at V and 7 bases at J, with 21 bases in the middle. CDR3 bases: TGCAGCGTGCCCCTGGGGGGGGGCGTAGTCGGGGAGCTGTTTTTT. It encodes CSVPLGGGVVGELFF.

The chain has TRBV9 and TRBJ2-3; 8 bases are shared with TRBD2. The V gene's germline CDR1 is SGDLS and CDR2 YYNGEE. The CDR3 covers 14 residues. With V trimmed by 5 bases and J by 2 bases, 4 bases remained unmatched. The CDR3 region is CASRGGGPTDTQYF. The DNA of the CDR3 is TGTGCCAGCAGGGGCGGGGGGCCCACAGATACGCAGTATTTT.

This clone was detected once. The gene calls are TRBV29-1 and TRBJ2-3; D ambiguous. The germline V gene has CDR1 SQVTM and CDR2 ANQGSEA. Trimming cost V 2 bases and J 0 bases, with 6 bases left between them. The CDR3 runs to 13 residues. The CDR3 here is CSVERPSTDTQYF. The CDR3 DNA is TGCAGCGTTGAACGGCCCAGCACAGATACGCAGTATTTT.

V gene TRBV6-6 combines with J gene TRBJ2-3; no reliable D call. Deletions cut 5 bases from V and 2 bases from J, with 11 bases between. CDR1 is MNHNY and CDR2 is SVGAGI in the germline V gene (reference sequence). The CDR3 loop spans 14 amino acids. The CDR3 is CASSTVLNTDTQYF. In nucleotides, the CDR3 is TGTGCCAGCAGTACGGTACTGAACACAGATACGCAGTATTTT.

The chain combines TRBV11-1 with TRBJ2-1; D is perhaps TRBD2 (5 bases). The V and J ends lost 0 bases and 9 bases respectively, with 9 bases between them. The CDR3 contains 13 residues. Germline loops: CDR1 SGHAT, CDR2 FQDESV (reference sequence). The CDR3 here is CASSLARAGEQFF. Here the CDR3 DNA reads TGTGCCAGCAGCTTAGCGCGGGCAGGTGAGCAGTTCTTC.

This rearrangement joins TRBV14 to TRBJ2-1; 9 bases agree with TRBD2. There are 12 residues in the CDR3. V was clipped by 1 base and J by 14 bases; unmatched bases: 3. Germline V gene lookup returns CDR1 SGHDN and CDR2 FVKESK. This chain's CDR3 is CASSQVAGEEFF. DNA of the CDR3: TGTGCCAGCAGCCAAGTAGCGGGAGAAGAGTTCTTC.

J is TRBJ2-7 and V is TRBV10-2; no reliable D call. V lost 10 bases and J lost 0, with 4 bases in between. In germline, CDR1 is WSHSY, CDR2 SAAADI. The CDR3 contains 10 residues. CDR3 residues: CATSSYEQYF. DNA for the CDR3: TGCGCCACTAGCTCCTACGAGCAGTACTTC.

CDR3 residues: CASSISVSPGYTDTQYF. In DNA form, the CDR3 reads TGTGCCAGTAGTATTTCCGTTAGTCCAGGGTACACAGATACGCAGTATTTT. V and J are TRBV19 and TRBJ2-3; TRBD1 is a possible D gene (5 bases). Trimming stripped 3 bases from V and 2 bases from J, with 18 bases between. Germline assignment: CDR1 LNHDA and CDR2 SQIVND (reference sequence). This CDR3 is built from 17 residues.